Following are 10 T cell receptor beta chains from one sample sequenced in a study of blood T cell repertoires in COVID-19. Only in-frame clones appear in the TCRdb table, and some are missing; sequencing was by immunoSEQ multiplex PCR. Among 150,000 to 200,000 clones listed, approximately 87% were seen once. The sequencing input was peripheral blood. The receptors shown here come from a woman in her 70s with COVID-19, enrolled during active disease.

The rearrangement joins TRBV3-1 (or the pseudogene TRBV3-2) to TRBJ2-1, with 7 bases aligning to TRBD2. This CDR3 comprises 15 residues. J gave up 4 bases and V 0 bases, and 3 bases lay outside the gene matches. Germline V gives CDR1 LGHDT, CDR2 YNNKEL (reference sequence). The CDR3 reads CASSQDGGGYNEQFF. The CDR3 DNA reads TGTGCCAGCAGCCAAGATGGGGGGGGATACAATGAGCAGTTCTTC.

The CDR3 spells CASSLASRETQYF. CDR3 coding DNA: TGTGCCAGCAGTTTAGCTAGCCGGGAGACCCAGTACTTC. The J gene is TRBJ2-5, the V gene TRBV6-2 or TRBV6-3, with D tentatively TRBD2 (5 bases). The CDR3 is made up of 13 amino acids. Germline CDR1 and CDR2: MNHEY and SVGEGT. Trimming shortened V by 4 bases and J by 5 bases, and 11 bases separated the two germline ends.

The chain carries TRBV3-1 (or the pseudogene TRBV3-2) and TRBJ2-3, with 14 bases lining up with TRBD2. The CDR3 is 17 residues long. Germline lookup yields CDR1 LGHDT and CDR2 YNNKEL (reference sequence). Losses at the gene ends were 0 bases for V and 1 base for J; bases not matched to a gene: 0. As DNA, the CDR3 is TGTGCCAGCAGCCAAGAGGGACTAGCGGGAGGCACAGATACGCAGTATTTT. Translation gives CASSQEGLAGGTDTQYF.

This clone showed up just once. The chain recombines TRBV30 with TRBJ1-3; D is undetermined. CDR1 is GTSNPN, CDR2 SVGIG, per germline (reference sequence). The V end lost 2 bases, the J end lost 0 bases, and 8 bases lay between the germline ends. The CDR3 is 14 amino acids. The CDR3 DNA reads TGTGCCTGGAGTAGCTCCAACTCTGGAAACACCATATATTTT. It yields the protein CAWSSSNSGNTIYF.

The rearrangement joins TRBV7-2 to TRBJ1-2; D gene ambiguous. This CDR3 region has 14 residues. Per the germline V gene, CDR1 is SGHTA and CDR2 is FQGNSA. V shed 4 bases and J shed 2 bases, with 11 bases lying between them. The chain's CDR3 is CASSSPGRNYGYTF. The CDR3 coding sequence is TGTGCCAGCAGCTCGCCGGGGAGGAACTATGGCTACACCTTC. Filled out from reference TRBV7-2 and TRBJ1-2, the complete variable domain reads GAGVSQSPSNKVTEKGKDVELRCDPISGHTALYWYRQSLGQGLEFLIYFQGNSAPDKSGLPSDRFSAERTGGSVSTLTIQRTQQEDSAVYLCASSSPGRNYGYTFGSGTRLTVV.

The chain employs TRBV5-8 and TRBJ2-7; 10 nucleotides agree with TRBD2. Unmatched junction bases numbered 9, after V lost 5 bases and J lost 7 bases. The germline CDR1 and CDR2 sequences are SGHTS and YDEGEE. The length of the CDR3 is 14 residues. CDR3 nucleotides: TGTGCCAGCAGTCGTGGACTAGCGGAGGGGGAGCAGTACTTC. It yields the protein CASSRGLAEGEQYF.

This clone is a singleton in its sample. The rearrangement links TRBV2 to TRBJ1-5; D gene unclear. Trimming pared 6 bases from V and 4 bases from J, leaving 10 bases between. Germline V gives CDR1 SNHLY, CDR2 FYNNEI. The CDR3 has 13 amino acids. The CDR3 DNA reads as TGTGCCAGCAGACAAGTGCAGAATCAGCCCCAGCATTTT. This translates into CASRQVQNQPQHF.

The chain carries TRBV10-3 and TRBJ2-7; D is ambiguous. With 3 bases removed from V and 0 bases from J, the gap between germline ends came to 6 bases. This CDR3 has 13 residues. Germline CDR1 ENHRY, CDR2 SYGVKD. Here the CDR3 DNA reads TGTGCCATCAGTGATAACAACTCCTACGAGCAGTACTTC. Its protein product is CAISDNNSYEQYF.

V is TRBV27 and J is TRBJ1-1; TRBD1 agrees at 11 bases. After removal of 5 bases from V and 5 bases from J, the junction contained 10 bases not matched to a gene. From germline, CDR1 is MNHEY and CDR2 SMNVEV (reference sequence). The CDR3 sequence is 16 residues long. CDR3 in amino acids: CASSPPIGQGATEAFF. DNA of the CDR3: TGTGCCAGCAGTCCCCCGATCGGACAGGGGGCGACTGAAGCTTTCTTT.

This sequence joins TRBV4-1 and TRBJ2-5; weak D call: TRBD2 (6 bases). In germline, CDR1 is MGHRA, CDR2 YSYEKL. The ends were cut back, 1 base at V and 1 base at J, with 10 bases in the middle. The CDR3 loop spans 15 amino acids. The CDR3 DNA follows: TGCGCCAGCAGCCAAGGGAGGGTCCGCCAAGAGACCCAGTACTTC. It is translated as CASSQGRVRQETQYF.